Below, 20 T cell receptor beta chains from the same sample are listed, as sequenced in a study of blood T cell repertoires in COVID-19. This table comes from immunoSEQ multiplex PCR, and its TCRdb copy is limited to in-frame clones, with some not included. The sample has almost 200,000 clones; 85% are singletons. Sequencing was performed on peripheral blood. Receptors were obtained from a man aged 55 to 70 with COVID-19, enrolled during active disease.

The V call is TRBV5-1, the J call TRBJ1-2, with TRBD1 identical over 7 bases. Germline CDR1 is SGHRS and CDR2 is YFSETQ. After removal of 1 base from V and 4 bases from J, the junction contained 4 bases not matched to a gene. This CDR3 has 14 residues. CDR3 residues: CASSLTGEGYGYTF. Here the CDR3 DNA reads TGCGCCAGCAGCTTGACAGGGGAAGGCTATGGCTACACCTTC.

This chain links TRBV4-1 with TRBJ2-1, with a tentative D call TRBD2 (5 bases). V was trimmed by 0 bases and J by 14 bases, leaving 20 bases between them. Germline-derived CDR1 and CDR2 are MGHRA and YSYEKL. This CDR3 has 15 residues. CDR3 amino acids: CASSQDVALEGVEFF. Here the CDR3 DNA reads TGCGCCAGCAGCCAAGATGTTGCCCTTGAGGGAGTGGAGTTCTTC.

The chain couples TRBV9 to TRBJ1-1; D is undetermined. Trimming removed 0 bases at V and 4 bases at J, with 10 bases between. Germline V gene sequence: CDR1 SGDLS, CDR2 YYNGEE. The CDR3 has 14 residues. For the CDR3, the DNA is TGTGCCAGCAGCGTAGACGGGGAGGGCACTGAAGCTTTCTTT. It translates to CASSVDGEGTEAFF.

The rearrangement uses TRBV19 and TRBJ2-1; 9 bases fit TRBD2. Per germline, CDR1 LNHDA and CDR2 SQIVND (reference sequence). There are 14 residues in the CDR3. J lost 9 bases, V lost 2 bases, and 5 bases had no gene match. CDR3 residues: CASSISGGMGEQFF. As DNA, the CDR3 is TGTGCCAGTAGTATAAGCGGGGGGATGGGTGAGCAGTTCTTC. The full variable domain, completed using reference TRBV19 and TRBJ2-1, is DGGITQSPKYLFRKEGQNVTLSCEQNLNHDAMYWYRQDPGQGLRLIYYSQIVNDFQKGDIAEGYSVSREKKESFPLTVTSAQKNPTAFYLCASSISGGMGEQFFGPGTRLTVL.

Only a few counts were recorded for this clone. The chain couples TRBV28 to TRBJ1-6; maybe TRBD1 (5 bases). The germline gives CDR1 MDHEN, CDR2 SYDVKM. V was trimmed by 5 bases and J by 7 bases, leaving 12 bases between them. The CDR3 runs to 14 residues. The CDR3 protein is CASSKTVRNSPLHF. CDR3 DNA: TGTGCCAGCAGTAAGACAGTTAGGAATTCACCCCTCCACTTT.

The CDR3 region is CASSVGNRVGNTEAFF. The CDR3 coding sequence is TGTGCCAGCAGCGTAGGCAACAGGGTAGGGAACACTGAAGCTTTCTTT. The chain couples TRBV9 to TRBJ1-1; possible D gene TRBD1, 6 bases. Germline lookup yields CDR1 SGDLS and CDR2 YYNGEE. Trimming took off 0 bases at V and 1 base at J, with 13 bases between the two ends. The CDR3 extends over 16 amino acids.

This chain connects TRBV4-1 to TRBJ2-1, with D perhaps TRBD1 (5 bases). V was cut by 4 bases and J by 8 bases, with 18 bases left in between. CDR1 is MGHRA, CDR2 YSYEKL, per germline. This CDR3 has 15 residues. The CDR3 coding sequence is TGCGCCAGCAGCCCCGTCCTCGCCAGGGCCCATGAGCAGTTCTTC. It is translated as CASSPVLARAHEQFF.

This clone was recorded once. The chain uses TRBV3-1 (or the pseudogene TRBV3-2) and TRBJ2-3; perhaps TRBD2 as D (5 bases). Germline values: CDR1 LGHDT, CDR2 YNNKEL (reference sequence). CDR3 size: 12 residues. V gave up 4 bases and J gave up 10 bases, with 12 bases separating them. Here the CDR3 reads CASSRGPPAQYF. CDR3 DNA sequence: TGTGCCAGCAGCCGCGGGCCCCCCGCGCAGTATTTT.

The chain links TRBV18 to TRBJ1-4, with D uncertain. V dropped 4 bases and J dropped 8 bases, with 14 bases sitting between them. CDR1 KGHSH and CDR2 LQKENI come from the germline V gene. This CDR3 has 14 amino acids. CDR3 nucleotides: TGTGCCAGCTCACGATCCAGTGTTGGCGAAAAACTGTTTTTT. This encodes CASSRSSVGEKLFF.

The chain couples TRBV6-5 to TRBJ2-7; a weak D match, TRBD1 (6 bases). Trimming shortened V by 2 bases and J by 3 bases, and 8 bases separated the two germline ends. Germline loops: CDR1 MNHEY, CDR2 SVGAGI. The CDR3 extends over 13 amino acids. The CDR3 here is CASSYGTLYEQYF. The CDR3 coding sequence is TGTGCCAGCAGTTACGGGACACTCTACGAGCAGTACTTC.

V usage is TRBV7-6 and J usage is TRBJ2-1; 7 bases match TRBD1. The J segment lost 0 bases and the V segment lost 5 bases, leaving 4 bases of the junction unmatched. The length of the CDR3 is 15 residues. From germline, CDR1 is SGHVS and CDR2 FNYEAQ. CDR3 coding DNA: TGTGCCAGCAGCCGACAGGGCCTCTCCTACAATGAGCAGTTCTTC. It encodes CASSRQGLSYNEQFF. The full variable domain, completed using reference TRBV7-6 and TRBJ2-1, is GAGVSQSPRYKVTKRGQDVALRCDPISGHVSLYWYRQALGQGPEFLTYFNYEAQQDKSGLPNDRFSAERPEGSISTLTIQRTEQRDSAMYRCASSRQGLSYNEQFFGPGTRLTVL.

The chain links TRBV14 to TRBJ1-4; no clear D gene. The V gene's germline CDR1 is SGHDN and CDR2 FVKESK. The ends were cut back, 5 bases at V and 5 bases at J, with 12 bases in the middle. The CDR3 totals 14 residues. The CDR3 bases are TGTGCCAGCAGCACAACAACGGGGAATGAAAAACTGTTTTTT. It codes for CASSTTTGNEKLFF.

V usage is TRBV2 and J usage is TRBJ2-1, with 8 positions matching TRBD2. Germline loops: CDR1 SNHLY, CDR2 FYNNEI. The CDR3 totals 15 residues. J lost 8 bases, V lost 6 bases, and 12 bases had no gene match. CDR3 DNA: TGTGCCAGCAGGAGGAGGGCCAGCGGGAGTGATGAGCAGTTCTTC. Its protein product is CASRRRASGSDEQFF. Full variable domain (remainder filled in from reference TRBV2 and TRBJ2-1): EPEVTQTPSHQVTQMGQEVILRCVPISNHLYFYWYRQILGQKVEFLVSFYNNEISEKSEIFDDQFSVERPDGSNFTLKIRSTKLEDSAMYFCASRRRASGSDEQFFGPGTRLTVL.

The chain has TRBV7-6 and TRBJ1-2, with D unresolved. The CDR3 loop spans 12 amino acids. Germline V gene sequence: CDR1 SGHVS, CDR2 FNYEAQ. Trimming took 5 bases from V and 6 from J, leaving 10 bases between them. DNA of the CDR3: TGTGCCAGCAGCAGACATCCGGATGGCTACACCTTC. It specifies CASSRHPDGYTF.

The chain links TRBV19 to TRBJ1-1, with 7 bases identical to TRBD1. The CDR3 contains 12 residues. The V and J ends lost 6 bases and 8 bases, in that order; junction bases with no gene match: 6. Germline V gives CDR1 LNHDA, CDR2 SQIVND (reference sequence). CDR3 amino acids: CASSPGTVEAFF. The CDR3 nucleotides read TGTGCCAGTAGCCCCGGGACAGTAGAAGCTTTCTTT.

The V gene is TRBV10-3, the J gene TRBJ1-3, with D hard to call. The germline V gene has CDR1 ENHRY and CDR2 SYGVKD. The CDR3 has 14 amino acids. Trimming took off 4 bases at V and 0 bases at J, with 7 bases between the two ends. Here the CDR3 reads CAISGAASGNTIYF. The CDR3 DNA is TGTGCCATCAGTGGGGCAGCCTCTGGAAACACCATATATTTT.

V gene TRBV7-2 combines with J gene TRBJ2-7; TRBD2 matches at 7 bases. The CDR3 contains 13 residues. Trimming removed 4 bases from V and 6 bases from J; junction bases left unmatched: 6. The germline V gene has CDR1 SGHTA and CDR2 FQGNSA. The CDR3 spells CASSSRGEGEQYF. In DNA, the CDR3 is TGTGCCAGCAGCTCTCGGGGGGAGGGCGAGCAGTACTTC.

V is TRBV29-1 and J is TRBJ1-5; D remains unclear. The CDR3 is 13 residues long. CDR1 SQVTM and CDR2 ANQGSEA come from the germline V gene. V dropped 3 bases and J dropped 6 bases, with 12 bases sitting between them. The CDR3 DNA follows: TGCAGCGTTGATATCGCGGCTGGTCAGCCCCAGCATTTT. Protein: CSVDIAAGQPQHF.

The CDR3 region is CASGAGTGGNSPLHF. CDR3 in DNA: TGTGCCAGCGGTGCCGGGACAGGGGGAAATTCACCCCTCCACTTT. The chain is built from TRBV27 and TRBJ1-6; TRBD1 matches 11 bases. The germline V gene has CDR1 MNHEY and CDR2 SMNVEV (reference sequence). The CDR3 has 15 amino acids. Trimming removed 8 bases from V and 7 bases from J; junction bases left unmatched: 7.

The chain has TRBV12-5 and TRBJ1-2; no definite D call. The CDR3 has 13 residues. V lost 3 bases and J lost 4, with 9 bases in between. CDR1 and CDR2 from the germline V gene are LGHNT and FRNRAP. CDR3 in amino acids: CASGLLGIYGYTF. The DNA for the CDR3 is TGTGCTAGTGGTTTACTAGGGATCTATGGCTACACCTTC.